The rows below give T cell receptor beta chains drawn from one sample of a study of CD8+ T cells in alopecia areata. Sequencing used immunoSEQ multiplex PCR; TCRdb keeps in-frame clones, though not all of them. The sample yields over 95,000 clones, more than 35% seen once. Sequencing used CD4+ T cells sorted from blood. The receptor source for this set is a human donor with alopecia areata. Each CDR3 is given with its conserved first and last residue.

TRBJ2-3	TRBV4-2	CASRSVGGGVDTQYF
TRBJ1-1	TRBV27	CASSLGRVTEAFF
TRBJ2-6	TRBV5-4	CASSLSSGANVLTF
TRBJ2-4	TRBV27	CASPLRGTGEAKNIQYF
TRBJ1-2	TRBV29-1	CSVGYSNYGYTF
TRBJ2-1	TRBV7-9	CASSFLARGLEQFF
TRBJ2-3	TRBV30	CAWSSGVLLAGGADTQYF
TRBJ1-5	TRBV28	CASSRTGGAFHPQHF
TRBJ2-1	TRBV10-2	CASSVTGSYNEQFF
TRBJ2-7	TRBV7-8	CASSLRASQQYF
TRBJ2-5	TRBV18	CASSLQETQYF
TRBJ2-7	TRBV11-2	CASVRGSGYEQYF
TRBJ2-1	TRBV28	CASSLVSFEQFF
TRBJ2-1	TRBV4-3	CASSKGSGGAHEQFF
TRBJ1-1	TRBV30	CAWSVTLRETEAFF
TRBJ1-2	TRBV7-2	CASSLAGSGGYTF
TRBJ2-2	TRBV7-3	CASSPLGDRGYATGELFF
TRBJ1-1	TRBV25-1	CASSDLGTVNTEAFF
TRBJ1-4	TRBV28	CASSARLGNEKLFF
TRBJ1-2	TRBV29-1	CSVREVRGYTF
TRBJ2-7	TRBV11-3	CASSSVQGGEQYF
TRBJ2-7	TRBV18	CASSPTDLSEQYF
TRBJ2-7	TRBV7-9	CASSKDSLSYEQYF
TRBJ2-3	TRBV9	CASSVLGQGAADTQYF
TRBJ2-7	TRBV10-3	CARKAGRVYYEQYF
TRBJ2-1	TRBV9	CASSVLSSGGLNEQFF
TRBJ2-3	TRBV29-1	CSVDRGANTDTQYF
TRBJ2-1	TRBV27	CASSGTAPDEQFF
TRBJ1-1	TRBV30	CAWSVTGAAEAFF
TRBJ2-1	TRBV7-9	CASSLVPGVVYEQFF
TRBJ1-6	TRBV29-1	CSAKTGVNSPLHF
TRBJ2-7	TRBV30	CACTSGRAHEQYF
TRBJ1-1	TRBV19	CASSLPGHMNTEAFF
TRBJ2-7	TRBV5-4	CASSLDRSTYEQYF
TRBJ2-5	TRBV30	CAWTTTGGETQYF
TRBJ2-7	TRBV15	CATSRDLFSGGDEQYF
TRBJ2-4	TRBV5-4	CASSFMIAGRKNIQYF
TRBJ1-4	TRBV7-9	CASLSGTSIEKLFF
TRBJ2-6	TRBV4-2	CASSQAGGSGANVLTF
TRBJ1-6	TRBV28	CASSKHPPPLHF
TRBJ2-2	TRBV2	CASSTQGTGELFF
TRBJ2-3	TRBV7-2	CASSKGDLTTDTQYF
TRBJ2-2	TRBV29-1	CSVVKGRPNTGELFF
TRBJ2-5	TRBV11-1	CASKTEKQETQYF
TRBJ2-2	TRBV20-1	CSARKGGELFF
TRBJ2-7	TRBV30	CAWSVGTGGLTHEQYF
TRBJ1-3	TRBV6-5	CASIRQGAGNTIYF
TRBJ1-4	TRBV29-1	CSVEDNEKLFF
TRBJ2-1	TRBV7-6	CASSLSLASNEQFF
TRBJ2-5	TRBV18	CASSPPAETQYF
TRBJ2-5	TRBV7-2	CASSLDVGRETQYF
TRBJ2-6	TRBV27	CASSPRLTGRRGANVLTF
TRBJ1-2	TRBV28	CASSLETGTGYTF
TRBJ1-1	TRBV20-1	CSPARGAEAFF
TRBJ2-3	TRBV19	CASKLDGVLRTDTQYF
TRBJ1-1	TRBV5-1	CASSLAVENTEAFF
TRBJ2-3	TRBV6-5	CASSPEGLSTDTQYF
TRBJ2-7	TRBV20-1	CSASLYEQYF
TRBJ2-1	TRBV5-6	CASSLETGVNEQFF